These T cell receptor beta chains were read from a single sample in a study of shared clonotypes between healthy human individuals. Data came from immunoSEQ multiplex PCR; TCRdb stores just in-frame clones and leaves some out. This table holds approximately 1,000,000 clones, 75% to 80% found once. Sequenced input: memory CD4+ T cells from PBMCs. These TCRs come from a young man in good health. Some clones in this sample may be carry-over from other donors' samples. Each CDR3 is given with its conserved first and last residue. D genes are given only for firm matches. Clone size is shown for a subset of rows, as once, few, many or a class of expanded clone.

cdr3_nt cdr3_aa clone_size j_call v_call d_call
TGTGCCAGCAGCACCCGGGACAGGGGTAGAGATGGCTACACCTTC CASSTRDRGRDGYTF few TRBJ1-2 TRBV5-4 TRBD1
TGTGCCAGCTTGGGCCCGGTCTCCTACGAGCAGTACTTC CASLGPVSYEQYF - TRBJ2-7 TRBV28 -
TGTGCCAGCAGTTTCCGGGACAGGGGGCCGTACGGATCGTATGGCTACACCTTC CASSFRDRGPYGSYGYTF - TRBJ1-2 TRBV27 TRBD1
TGTGCCAGCAGCAGGCCGAATCAGCCCCAGCATTTT CASSRPNQPQHF - TRBJ1-5 TRBV7-2 -
TGCGCCAGCAGCTCGACAGGGGGCTCCTACGAGCAGTACTTC CASSSTGGSYEQYF - TRBJ2-7 TRBV5-1 TRBD1
TGCGCCAGCAGAATGGGAGGACTCGCTAGCGAGCAGTTCTTC CASRMGGLASEQFF once TRBJ2-1 TRBV5-1 -
TGTGCCAGCAGCCAAGTTGGGGCTAGCTCAGATACGCAGTATTTT CASSQVGASSDTQYF - TRBJ2-3 TRBV4-2 -
TGTGCCAGCAGTGAACCCAGGGACTTCACAGATACGCAGTATTTT CASSEPRDFTDTQYF - TRBJ2-3 TRBV25-1 -
TGTGCCAGCAGCTTAGTGGGACTGAACACTGAAGCTTTCTTT CASSLVGLNTEAFF - TRBJ1-1 TRBV11-2 -
TGTGCCAGCAGCTTGCTGCAGCAGAGATCCACAGATACGCAGTATTTT CASSLLQQRSTDTQYF - TRBJ2-3 TRBV5-4 -
TGTGCCTGGAGTGTACGTCGCGGGGAGCTGTTTTTT CAWSVRRGELFF few TRBJ2-2 TRBV30 -
TGTGCCACCAGTCCAGGGGGCGAATACGAGCAGTACTTC CATSPGGEYEQYF - TRBJ2-7 TRBV15 TRBD1
TGTGCCAGCAGCCACCCTATGAGCTCCTACAATGAGCAGTTCTTC CASSHPMSSYNEQFF - TRBJ2-1 TRBV14 -
TGTGCCAGCAGTCCTGGGACAGGGAGCAATCAGCCCCAGCATTTT CASSPGTGSNQPQHF - TRBJ1-5 TRBV28 TRBD1
TGTGCCAGCAGCCAAGCGCTGGGACAGGGGGTAAGGACTGAAGCTTTCTTT CASSQALGQGVRTEAFF few TRBJ1-1 TRBV14 TRBD1
TGTGCCAGCTCACCCCGGGACAGGGTTACAACTAATGAAAAACTGTTTTTT CASSPRDRVTTNEKLFF - TRBJ1-4 TRBV18 TRBD1
TGTGCCAGTAGTCGACAGGAGAGCTCCTACGAGCAGTACTTC CASSRQESSYEQYF - TRBJ2-7 TRBV19 -
TGTGCCAGCAGCCTTGGAGGGGGCTATGGCTACACCTTC CASSLGGGYGYTF - TRBJ1-2 TRBV28 -
TGTGCCAGCAGCTCCATGGCCGGGAGGACTAACACCGGGGAGCTGTTTTTT CASSSMAGRTNTGELFF - TRBJ2-2 TRBV5-4 TRBD2
TGTGCCAGCAGCGCCTCAAACAGGGCTCTGGGAAACACCATATATTTT CASSASNRALGNTIYF few TRBJ1-3 TRBV9 -
TGTGCCAGCAGCTTAGGCCTAGGCGGGGAGCTGTTTTTT CASSLGLGGELFF - TRBJ2-2 TRBV11-2 -